The 18 T cell receptor beta chains below all came from one sample that was sequenced in a study of vaccination and CD4 T cells after COVID-19. No antigen is known for these receptors. Cultured CD4+ T cell DNA underwent sequencing with the Oncomine TCR Beta short-read assay. TCRdb fed the PCR reads into MiXCR, producing one record per CDR3 protein. The sample carries some 23,000 distinct CDR3 sequences, 28% recorded once. Time point given: late sampling 161 to 241 days after vaccination in a few convalescent patients. As for treatment: approximately nine-day PBMC culture with coronavirus spike peptide pools or control peptides (ViraFEST assay). The starting material was CD4+ T cells from blood, cultured in vitro, obtained about 7 months after SARS-CoV-2 vaccination. Receptors originate from a human donor who had recovered from COVID-19.

Sample share makes this clonotype medium-sized. The rearrangement links TRBV7-9 to TRBJ2-7; D call uncertain. Germline CDR1 and CDR2: SEHNR and FQNEAQ (reference sequence). This CDR3 is 11 amino acids long. Trimming took off 1 base at V and 6 bases at J, with 4 bases between the two ends. CDR3 sequence (DNA): TGTGCCAGCAGCTTAGGGGTCGAGCAGTACTTC. This codes for CASSLGVEQYF.

By frequency in the sample, this clonotype is medium-sized. This rearrangement joins TRBV20-1 to TRBJ1-6, with D hard to call. V dropped 6 bases and J dropped 10 bases, with 19 bases sitting between them. The CDR3 length is 14 residues. Germline V CDR1 and CDR2: DFQATT, SNEGSKA (reference sequence). The chain's CDR3 is CSALAGEVRSPLHF. CDR3 bases: TGCAGTGCCCTTGCTGGGGAGGTGCGGTCACCCCTCCACTTT.

The chain employs TRBV6-1 and TRBJ2-7; 9 bases line up with TRBD2. Looked up from germline, CDR1 is MNHNS and CDR2 is SASEGT. Germline trimming cut 5 bases from V and 1 base from J; bases unmatched to any gene: 6. This CDR3 contains 15 residues. The CDR3 reads CASSRTSGLSYEQYF. Here the CDR3 DNA reads TGTGCCAGCAGTCGAACTAGCGGGTTATCCTACGAGCAGTACTTC.

The V call is TRBV28, the J call TRBJ2-6; no clear D gene. V dropped 6 bases and J dropped 0 bases, with 18 bases sitting between them. The CDR3 has 18 amino acids. Germline lookup yields CDR1 MDHEN and CDR2 SYDVKM. CDR3 bases: TGTGCCAGCAGCTCCCCGTGGTGGGCAGTCTCTGGGGCCAACGTCCTGACTTTC. It translates to CASSSPWWAVSGANVLTF.

This clonotype occurred a few times. This chain connects TRBV7-2 to TRBJ2-3; tentatively, D is TRBD2 (5 bases). Germline CDR1 SGHTA, CDR2 FQGNSA. The CDR3 has 14 amino acids. V was trimmed by 2 bases and J by 2 bases, leaving 8 bases between them. This chain's CDR3 is CASSLMDSTDTQYF. In nucleotides, the CDR3 is TGTGCCAGCAGCTTAATGGACTCCACAGATACGCAGTATTTT.

The sample holds a few counts of this clonotype. The rearrangement uses TRBV7-2 and TRBJ1-2, with TRBD1 as a possible D gene (6 bases). Trimming shortened V by 1 base and J by 8 bases, and 17 bases separated the two germline ends. Germline V gene data show CDR1 as SGHTA and CDR2 as FQGNSA. The CDR3 has 15 amino acids. The CDR3 region has the DNA TGTGCCAGCAGCTTAGAAGGGGGATACGGAAGGGGCTACACCTTC. It translates to CASSLEGGYGRGYTF.

The chain is built from TRBV20-1 and TRBJ2-7; D remains ambiguous. V was cut by 2 bases and J by 4 bases, with 9 bases left in between. Germline values: CDR1 DFQATT, CDR2 SNEGSKA (reference sequence). This CDR3 contains 12 residues. This CDR3 reads CSARSQMYEQYF. CDR3 DNA: TGCAGTGCTAGATCCCAAATGTACGAGCAGTACTTC.

The chain has TRBV19 and TRBJ1-5; perhaps TRBD1 as D (6 bases). Between the trimmed V and J ends, which lost 1 base and 2 bases, there was a span of 6 bases. CDR1 is LNHDA and CDR2 is SQIVND in the germline V gene (reference sequence). The length of the CDR3 is 14 residues. This CDR3 reads CASSIGQGNQPQHF. DNA of the CDR3: TGTGCCAGTAGTATAGGACAGGGCAATCAGCCCCAGCATTTT.

This clonotype was counted between two and nine times. The chain is built from TRBV20-1 and TRBJ2-5; 13 bases are shared with TRBD2. The CDR3 length is 17 residues. Germline CDR1 is DFQATT and CDR2 is SNEGSKA (reference sequence). Trimming removed 4 bases from V and 5 bases from J; junction bases left unmatched: 13. This CDR3 reads CSATRDMGLAGSETQYF. In DNA, the CDR3 is TGCAGTGCTACCCGAGACATGGGACTAGCGGGAAGTGAGACCCAGTACTTC.

This chain uses TRBV15 with TRBJ2-1; D is possibly TRBD1 (6 bases). The V gene's germline CDR1 is LNHNV and CDR2 YYDKDF (reference sequence). The CDR3 totals 15 residues. Trimming pared 0 bases from V and 5 bases from J, leaving 11 bases between. CDR3 in amino acids: CATSRDYQGHNEQFF. The CDR3, as DNA: TGTGCCACCAGCAGAGATTATCAGGGGCACAATGAGCAGTTCTTC.

This clonotype was observed a few times. The chain joins TRBV20-1 to TRBJ2-7; TRBD2 agrees at 12 bases. In germline, CDR1 is DFQATT, CDR2 SNEGSKA (reference sequence). J lost 6 bases, V lost 3 bases, and 12 bases had no gene match. The CDR3 has 16 residues. CDR3 bases: TGCAGTGCTAGCAAGGCAGGACTAGCGGGATCTGGCGAGCAGTACTTC. Encoded protein: CSASKAGLAGSGEQYF.

This clonotype was picked up a small number of times. This chain connects TRBV6-1 to TRBJ2-1; D ambiguous. V lost 6 bases to trimming and J lost 6 bases, with 15 bases between them. CDR1 and CDR2 (germline): MNHNS, SASEGT. This CDR3 comprises 14 residues. Here the CDR3 DNA reads TGTGCCAGCAGACTCAGGCTTCGCCCCAATGAGCAGTTCTTC. Translated: CASRLRLRPNEQFF.

This clonotype was observed a handful of times. The chain links TRBV20-1 to TRBJ1-6, with D perhaps matching TRBD1 (5 bases). CDR1 is DFQATT, CDR2 SNEGSKA, per germline (reference sequence). The CDR3 loop spans 16 amino acids. Trimming stripped 6 bases from V and 4 bases from J, with 19 bases between. CDR3 sequence (DNA): TGCAGTGCCATCTCGCGCAGGGTCGGATATAATTCACCCCTCCACTTT. Encoded protein: CSAISRRVGYNSPLHF.

V usage is TRBV20-1 and J usage is TRBJ2-7; 8 bases map to TRBD1. CDR3 size: 13 residues. J gave up 3 bases and V 6 bases, and 7 bases lay outside the gene matches. The V gene's germline CDR1 is DFQATT and CDR2 SNEGSKA (reference sequence). The CDR3 reads CSAERQGSYEQYF. The CDR3 DNA follows: TGCAGTGCCGAGAGACAGGGGAGCTACGAGCAGTACTTC.

Only a few counts were recorded for this clonotype. The V gene is TRBV20-1, the J gene TRBJ1-1; no reliable D call. CDR1 DFQATT and CDR2 SNEGSKA come from the germline V gene (reference sequence). CDR3 length: 15 amino acids. Trimming cost V 3 bases and J 1 base, with 15 bases left between them. CDR3 region: CSASLALIGNTEAFF. As DNA, the CDR3 is TGCAGTGCTAGTTTAGCTTTGATTGGGAACACTGAAGCTTTCTTT.

The sample holds a few counts of this clonotype. V gene TRBV25-1 combines with J gene TRBJ1-2; D is possibly TRBD1 (6 bases). Trimming took 3 bases from V and 2 from J, leaving 7 bases between them. In germline, CDR1 is MGHDK, CDR2 SYGVNS. CDR3 length equals 13 residues. DNA for the CDR3: TGTGCCAGCAGTGAGGGGGGCAACTATGGCTACACCTTC. This gives the protein CASSEGGNYGYTF.

The CDR3 nucleotides are TGTGCCAGCAGCTTAGGACAGGGTTGGAGTCAGCCCCAGCATTTT. This encodes CASSLGQGWSQPQHF. The chain is built from TRBV5-8 and TRBJ1-5; TRBD1 aligns across 8 bases. CDR3 length equals 15 residues. Trimming removed 2 bases from V and 6 bases from J; junction bases left unmatched: 7. Germline V gene sequence: CDR1 SGHTS, CDR2 YDEGEE.

The V gene is TRBV24-1, the J gene TRBJ2-3; D may be TRBD2 (5 bases). With 8 bases removed from V and 1 base from J, the gap between germline ends came to 6 bases. Germline loops: CDR1 KGHDR, CDR2 SFDVKD. The CDR3 is 12 residues long. In DNA, the CDR3 is TGTGCCACCAAAGCGGGCACAGATACGCAGTATTTT. It yields the protein CATKAGTDTQYF.